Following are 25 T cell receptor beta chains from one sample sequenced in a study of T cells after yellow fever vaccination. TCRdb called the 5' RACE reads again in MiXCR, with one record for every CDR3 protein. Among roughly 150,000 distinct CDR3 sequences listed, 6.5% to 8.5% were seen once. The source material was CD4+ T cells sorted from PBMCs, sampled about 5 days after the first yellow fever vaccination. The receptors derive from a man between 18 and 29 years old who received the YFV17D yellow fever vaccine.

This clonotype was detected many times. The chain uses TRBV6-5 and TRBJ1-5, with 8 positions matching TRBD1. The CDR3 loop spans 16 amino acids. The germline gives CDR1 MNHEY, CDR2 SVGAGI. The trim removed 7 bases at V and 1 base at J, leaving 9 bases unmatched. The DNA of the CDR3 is TGTGCCAGCACTGACAGGGGATTGGCGAGCAATCAGCCCCAGCATTTT. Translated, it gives CASTDRGLASNQPQHF.

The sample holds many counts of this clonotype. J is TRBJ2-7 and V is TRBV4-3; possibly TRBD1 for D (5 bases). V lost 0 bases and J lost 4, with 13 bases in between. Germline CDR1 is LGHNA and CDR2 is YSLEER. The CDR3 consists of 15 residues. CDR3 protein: CASSQDPQGTYEQYF. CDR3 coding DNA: TGCGCCAGCAGCCAAGACCCCCAGGGAACTTACGAGCAGTACTTC.

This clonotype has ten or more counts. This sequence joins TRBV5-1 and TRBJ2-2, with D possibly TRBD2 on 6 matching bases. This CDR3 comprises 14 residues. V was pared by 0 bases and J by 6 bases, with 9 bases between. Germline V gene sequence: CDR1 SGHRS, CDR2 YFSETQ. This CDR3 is CASSLETRAGELFF. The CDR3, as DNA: TGCGCCAGCAGCTTGGAGACTAGAGCCGGGGAGCTGTTTTTT.

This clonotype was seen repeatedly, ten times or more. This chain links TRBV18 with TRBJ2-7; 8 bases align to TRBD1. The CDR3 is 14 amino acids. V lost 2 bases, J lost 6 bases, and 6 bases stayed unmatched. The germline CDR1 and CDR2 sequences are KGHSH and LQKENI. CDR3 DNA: TGTGCCAGCTCACCAGGGACAGGTCCTGGCGAGCAGTACGTC. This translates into CASSPGTGPGEQYV.

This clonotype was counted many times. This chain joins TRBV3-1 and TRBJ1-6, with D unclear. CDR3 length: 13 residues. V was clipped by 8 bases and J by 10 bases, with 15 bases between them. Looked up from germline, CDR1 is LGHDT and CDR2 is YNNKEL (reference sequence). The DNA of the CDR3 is TGTGCCAGCGGGGTGGCGGTTGAATCACCCCTCCACTTT. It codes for CASGVAVESPLHF.

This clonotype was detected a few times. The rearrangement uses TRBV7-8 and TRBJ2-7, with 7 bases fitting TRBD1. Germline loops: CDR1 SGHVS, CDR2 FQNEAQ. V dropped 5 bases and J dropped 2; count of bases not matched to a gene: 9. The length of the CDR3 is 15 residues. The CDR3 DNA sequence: TGTGCCAGCAGCCCCCCCCACAGGGGCACCTACGAGCAGTACGTC. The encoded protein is CASSPPHRGTYEQYV.

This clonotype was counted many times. In nucleotides, the CDR3 is TGCGCCAGCAGCCAGACTGGTTCCTACGAGCAGTACTTC. Protein: CASSQTGSYEQYF. This chain joins TRBV5-1 and TRBJ2-7, with unresolved D. Trimming removed 4 bases from V and 1 base from J, with 9 bases in between. The germline gives CDR1 SGHRS, CDR2 YFSETQ. This CDR3 is 13 amino acids long.

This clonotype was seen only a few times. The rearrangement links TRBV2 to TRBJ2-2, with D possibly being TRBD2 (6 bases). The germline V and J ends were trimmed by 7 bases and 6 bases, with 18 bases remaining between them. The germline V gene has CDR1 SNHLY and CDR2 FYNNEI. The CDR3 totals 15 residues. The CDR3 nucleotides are TGTGCCAGCACTCCCTTCGGAGGGGCCCCCGGGGAGCTGTTTTTT. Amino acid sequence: CASTPFGGAPGELFF.

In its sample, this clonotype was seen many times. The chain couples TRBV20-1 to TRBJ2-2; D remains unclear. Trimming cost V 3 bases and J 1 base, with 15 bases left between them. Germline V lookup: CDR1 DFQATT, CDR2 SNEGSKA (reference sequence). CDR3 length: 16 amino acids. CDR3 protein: CSARQAGMMNTGELFF. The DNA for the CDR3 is TGCAGTGCTAGGCAGGCCGGTATGATGAACACCGGGGAGCTGTTTTTT.

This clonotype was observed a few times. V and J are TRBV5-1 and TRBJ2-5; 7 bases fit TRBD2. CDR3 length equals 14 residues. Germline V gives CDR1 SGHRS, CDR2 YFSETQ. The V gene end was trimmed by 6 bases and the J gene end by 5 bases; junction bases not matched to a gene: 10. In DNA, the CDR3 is TGCGCCAGCAACTCCGGGGGAGGGGCGGAGACCCAGTACTTC. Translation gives CASNSGGGAETQYF.

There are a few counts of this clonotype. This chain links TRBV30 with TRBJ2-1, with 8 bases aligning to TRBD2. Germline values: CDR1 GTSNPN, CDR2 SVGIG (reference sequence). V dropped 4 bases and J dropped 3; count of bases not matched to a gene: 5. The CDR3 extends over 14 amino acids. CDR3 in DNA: TGTGCCTGGACCCCGGGACTAGGCTACAATGAGCAGTTCTTC. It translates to CAWTPGLGYNEQFF. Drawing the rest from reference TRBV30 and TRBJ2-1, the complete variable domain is SQTIHQWPATLVQPVGSPLSLECTVEGTSNPNLYWYRQAAGRGLQLLFYSVGIGQISSEVPQNLSASRPQDRQFILSSKKLLLSDSGFYLCAWTPGLGYNEQFFGPGTRLTVL.

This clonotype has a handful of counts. Here the CDR3 DNA reads TGCAGTGCCCGACCCCTGACTAGCAGGGAGACCCAGTACTTC. Translating it yields CSARPLTSRETQYF. The chain links TRBV20-1 to TRBJ2-5, with 7 bases fitting TRBD2. CDR3 length equals 14 residues. Germline lookup yields CDR1 DFQATT and CDR2 SNEGSKA (reference sequence). V was clipped by 6 bases and J by 5 bases; unmatched bases: 12.

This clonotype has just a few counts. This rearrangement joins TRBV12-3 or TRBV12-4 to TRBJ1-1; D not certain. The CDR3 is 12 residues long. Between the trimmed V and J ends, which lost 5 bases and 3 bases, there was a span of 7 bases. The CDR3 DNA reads TGTGCCAGCAGTAGAACAGACACTGAAGCTTTCTTT. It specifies CASSRTDTEAFF.

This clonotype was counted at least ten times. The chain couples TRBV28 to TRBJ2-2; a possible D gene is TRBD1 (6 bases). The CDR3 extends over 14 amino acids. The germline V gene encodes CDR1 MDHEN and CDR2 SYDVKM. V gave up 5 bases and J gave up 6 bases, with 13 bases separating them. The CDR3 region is CASSPHRESGELFF. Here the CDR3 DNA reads TGTGCCAGCAGTCCGCACAGGGAATCCGGGGAGCTGTTTTTT.

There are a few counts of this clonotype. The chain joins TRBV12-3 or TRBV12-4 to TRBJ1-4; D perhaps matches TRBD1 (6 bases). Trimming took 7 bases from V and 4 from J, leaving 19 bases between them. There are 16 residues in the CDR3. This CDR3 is CASTFNWAGVNEKLFF. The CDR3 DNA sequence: TGTGCCAGCACCTTCAATTGGGCAGGGGTTAATGAAAAACTGTTTTTT.

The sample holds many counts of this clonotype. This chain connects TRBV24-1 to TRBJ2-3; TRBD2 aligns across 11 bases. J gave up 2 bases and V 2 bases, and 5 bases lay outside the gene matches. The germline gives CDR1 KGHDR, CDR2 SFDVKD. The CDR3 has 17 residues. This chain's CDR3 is CATSDSPGLADTDTQYF. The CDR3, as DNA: TGTGCCACCAGTGATTCCCCGGGACTAGCGGACACAGATACGCAGTATTTT.

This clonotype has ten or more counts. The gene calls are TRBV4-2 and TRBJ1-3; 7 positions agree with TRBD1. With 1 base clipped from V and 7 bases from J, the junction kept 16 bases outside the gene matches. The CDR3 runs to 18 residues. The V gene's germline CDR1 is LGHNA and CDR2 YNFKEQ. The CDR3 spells CASSQGVARGNSQNTIYF. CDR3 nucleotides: TGTGCCAGCAGCCAAGGGGTCGCCAGGGGGAACAGCCAGAACACCATATATTTT.

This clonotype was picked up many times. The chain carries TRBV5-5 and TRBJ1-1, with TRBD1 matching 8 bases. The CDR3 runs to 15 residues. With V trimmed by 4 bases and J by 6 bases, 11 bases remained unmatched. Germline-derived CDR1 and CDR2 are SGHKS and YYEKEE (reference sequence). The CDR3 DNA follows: TGTGCCAGCAGCCAGCTCTTACAGGGGGGCGCTGAAGCTTTCTTT. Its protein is CASSQLLQGGAEAFF. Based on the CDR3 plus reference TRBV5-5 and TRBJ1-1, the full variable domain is DAGVTQSPTHLIKTRGQQVTLRCSPISGHKSVSWYQQVLGQGPQFIFQYYEKEERGRGNFPDRFSARQFPNYSSELNVNALLLGDSALYLCASSQLLQGGAEAFFGQGTRLTVV.

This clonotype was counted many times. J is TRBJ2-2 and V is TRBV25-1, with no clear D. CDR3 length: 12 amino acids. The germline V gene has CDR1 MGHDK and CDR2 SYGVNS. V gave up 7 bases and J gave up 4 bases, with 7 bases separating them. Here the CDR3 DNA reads TGTGCCAGCAAGTACATCACCGGGGAGCTGTTTTTT. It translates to CASKYITGELFF.

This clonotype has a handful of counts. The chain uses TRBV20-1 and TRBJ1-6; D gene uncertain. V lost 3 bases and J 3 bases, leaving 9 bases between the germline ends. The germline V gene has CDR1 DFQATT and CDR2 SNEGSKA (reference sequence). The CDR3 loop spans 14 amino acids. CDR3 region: CSASGVNYNSPLHF. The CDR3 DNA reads TGCAGTGCTAGTGGGGTGAACTATAATTCACCCCTCCACTTT.

The CDR3 nucleotides are TGTGCCAGCAGCCCAGGGCAGGTGGGATTCACAGATACGCAGTATTTT. It specifies CASSPGQVGFTDTQYF. This chain uses TRBV12-3 or TRBV12-4 with TRBJ2-3; tentative D call: TRBD1 (5 bases). This CDR3 is 16 amino acids long. The ends were cut back, 6 bases at V and 2 bases at J, with 18 bases in the middle.

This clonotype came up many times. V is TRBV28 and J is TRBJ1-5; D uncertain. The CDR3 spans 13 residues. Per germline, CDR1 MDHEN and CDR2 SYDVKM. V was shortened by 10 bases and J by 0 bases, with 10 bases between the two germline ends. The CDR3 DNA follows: TGTGCCACCGGAAAACGTAGCAATCAGCCCCAGCATTTT. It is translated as CATGKRSNQPQHF.

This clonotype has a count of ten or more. The CDR3 spells CAWRWADTQYF. The CDR3 DNA follows: TGTGCCTGGAGGTGGGCAGATACGCAGTATTTT. This chain joins TRBV30 and TRBJ2-3, with D uncertain. With 3 bases removed from V and 4 bases from J, the gap between germline ends came to 5 bases. This CDR3 contains 11 residues. Germline V gene data show CDR1 as GTSNPN and CDR2 as SVGIG (reference sequence).

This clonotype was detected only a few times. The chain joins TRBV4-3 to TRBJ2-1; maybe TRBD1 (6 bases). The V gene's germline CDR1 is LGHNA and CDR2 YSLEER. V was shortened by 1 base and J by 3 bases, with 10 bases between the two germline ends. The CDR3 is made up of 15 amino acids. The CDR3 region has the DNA TGCGCCAGCAGCCAAGGGGCAGGGGTCTACAATGAGCAGTTCTTC. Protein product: CASSQGAGVYNEQFF.

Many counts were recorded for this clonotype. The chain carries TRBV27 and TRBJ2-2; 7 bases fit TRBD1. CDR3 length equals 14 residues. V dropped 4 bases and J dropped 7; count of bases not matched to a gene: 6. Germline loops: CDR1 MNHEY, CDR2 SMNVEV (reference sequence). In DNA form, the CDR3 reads TGTGCCAGCAGTTCCGACAGGGCTAGCGGGGAGCTGTTTTTT. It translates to CASSSDRASGELFF.